Presented here are 19 T cell receptor beta chains from one specimen sequenced in a study of T cell responses to AZD1222 COVID-19 vaccine. The protocol was immunoSEQ multiplex PCR, while the TCRdb copy is restricted to in-frame clones and leaves out a portion. The repertoire consists of 65,000 to 85,000 clones, with 70% to 90% occurring once and the leading ten covering 10% to 15%. Sequenced here: peripheral blood, sampled on day 0 of AZD1222 vaccination. Source of these receptors: an adult in good health.

CDR3 coding DNA: TGTGCCAGCAGTTACTCAGGGACCACCCGAGAGCAGTTCTTC. This encodes CASSYSGTTREQFF. The chain uses TRBV6-5 and TRBJ2-1; D could derive from TRBD1 or TRBD2 (5 bases each). Germline V gene data show CDR1 as MNHEY and CDR2 as SVGAGI. V shed 0 bases and J shed 10 bases, with 13 bases lying between them. The CDR3 loop spans 14 amino acids.

The V and J genes are TRBV12-3 or TRBV12-4 and TRBJ2-2; TRBD1 agrees at 8 bases. CDR3 length: 12 residues. The CDR3 loop is CVGTGDTGELFF. The CDR3 nucleotides are TGTGTCGGGACAGGAGACACCGGGGAGCTGTTTTTT.

The chain links TRBV24-1 to TRBJ1-2; weak D call: TRBD1 (5 bases). Germline CDR1 KGHDR, CDR2 SFDVKD. The CDR3 covers 14 residues. Trimming stripped 4 bases from V and 2 bases from J, with 10 bases between. CDR3 region: CATSDGGINYGYTF. The CDR3 region has the DNA TGTGCCACCAGTGACGGGGGGATCAACTATGGCTACACCTTC.

This chain uses TRBV5-1 with TRBJ1-4; a possible D gene is TRBD1 (5 bases). Trimming cost V 4 bases and J 8 bases, with 12 bases left between them. The CDR3 runs to 13 residues. From germline, CDR1 is SGHRS and CDR2 YFSETQ. The CDR3 DNA sequence: TGCGCCAGCAGCCCAGGGTCCGCGGAAAAACTGTTTTTT. Translated: CASSPGSAEKLFF. The variable domain in full, completed from reference TRBV5-1 and TRBJ1-4, reads KAGVTQTPRYLIKTRGQQVTLSCSPISGHRSVSWYQQTPGQGLQFLFEYFSETQRNKGNFPGRFSGRQFSNSRSEMNVSTLELGDSALYLCASSPGSAEKLFFGSGTQLSVL.

The chain joins TRBV2 to TRBJ1-1, with a weak D call TRBD1 (6 bases). V gave up 7 bases and J gave up 4 bases, with 16 bases separating them. This CDR3 has 14 amino acids. CDR1 is SNHLY and CDR2 is FYNNEI in the germline V gene. The CDR3, as DNA: TGTGCCAGCAACCTACAGGGAGGGGGCACTGAAGCTTTCTTT. Translating it yields CASNLQGGGTEAFF.

The V gene is TRBV5-8, the J gene TRBJ1-5, with no clear D. Germline V gene sequence: CDR1 SGHTS, CDR2 YDEGEE. V lost 6 bases, J lost 2 bases, and 12 bases lay in between. The CDR3 runs 14 residues. The CDR3 region has the DNA TGTGCCAGCACCCTGCCTTTGGGCAATCAGCCCCAGCATTTT. Translated, it gives CASTLPLGNQPQHF.

V and J are TRBV7-9 and TRBJ1-1; 7 bases match TRBD1. With 2 bases clipped from V and 0 bases from J, the junction kept 9 bases outside the gene matches. Germline loops: CDR1 SEHNR, CDR2 FQNEAQ (reference sequence). This CDR3 is built from 17 residues. The CDR3: CASSLYGAGGMNTEAFF. DNA for the CDR3: TGTGCCAGCAGCTTATACGGGGCAGGGGGTATGAACACTGAAGCTTTCTTT.

The gene calls are TRBV25-1 and TRBJ1-6; 7 bases line up with TRBD1. J was trimmed by 0 bases and V by 6 bases; bases with no gene match: 5. CDR1 and CDR2 from the germline V gene are MGHDK and SYGVNS. The CDR3 extends over 16 amino acids. The DNA for the CDR3 is TGTGCCAGCAGATCAGGGGGAAGCTCCTATAATTCACCCCTCCACTTT. Encoded protein: CASRSGGSSYNSPLHF.

The rearrangement joins TRBV7-9 to TRBJ1-5, with a possible D match to TRBD1 (6 bases). The CDR3 is made up of 13 amino acids. CDR1 SEHNR and CDR2 FQNEAQ come from the germline V gene (reference sequence). Trimming pared 7 bases from V and 2 bases from J, leaving 9 bases between. The CDR3 loop is CASTKGGNQPQHF. The CDR3 coding sequence is TGTGCCAGCACCAAGGGGGGCAATCAGCCCCAGCATTTT.

This chain connects TRBV3-1 (or the pseudogene TRBV3-2) to TRBJ2-3; 13 bases map to TRBD2. The CDR3 length is 15 residues. CDR1 LGHDT and CDR2 YNNKEL come from the germline V gene (reference sequence). The J segment lost 3 bases and the V segment lost 4 bases, leaving 1 base of the junction unmatched. CDR3 nucleotides: TGTGCCAGCAGCCTGGGACTAGCGGGGACAGATACGCAGTATTTT. Protein sequence: CASSLGLAGTDTQYF.

V and J are TRBV7-3 and TRBJ2-2, with D uncertain. There are 17 residues in the CDR3. The germline V gene encodes CDR1 SGHTA and CDR2 FQGTGA. V was clipped by 1 base and J by 0 bases, with 12 bases between them. The CDR3 nucleotides read TGTGCCAGCAGCTTAAGCCTACATAGTTCGAACACCGGGGAGCTGTTTTTT. Protein: CASSLSLHSSNTGELFF. Full variable domain (outside the CDR3, taken from reference TRBV7-3 and TRBJ2-2): GAGVSQTPSNKVTEKGKYVELRCDPISGHTALYWYRQSLGQGPEFLIYFQGTGAADDSGLPNDRFFAVRPEGSVSTLKIQRTERGDSAVYLCASSLSLHSSNTGELFFGEGSRLTVL.

The chain joins TRBV7-2 to TRBJ1-2; no clear D gene. CDR1 is SGHTA, CDR2 FQGNSA, per germline. This CDR3 spans 16 amino acids. V was clipped by 1 base and J by 2 bases, with 14 bases between them. CDR3 region: CASSLGSGITNYGYTF. The CDR3 DNA sequence: TGTGCCAGCAGCTTAGGGTCCGGGATAACCAACTATGGCTACACCTTC.

The rearrangement uses TRBV19 and TRBJ2-1; a possible D gene is TRBD1 (6 bases). V was trimmed by 5 bases and J by 4 bases, leaving 15 bases between them. This CDR3 contains 15 residues. Germline assignment: CDR1 LNHDA and CDR2 SQIVND (reference sequence). The chain's CDR3 is CASSPWTERYNEQFF. CDR3 DNA: TGTGCCAGTAGTCCATGGACAGAAAGATACAATGAGCAGTTCTTC.

This chain connects TRBV7-8 to TRBJ2-2; 7 bases fit TRBD1. From germline, CDR1 is SGHVS and CDR2 FQNEAQ. The CDR3 runs 15 residues. The junction had 4 bases not matched to a gene; V was cut back by 2 bases and J by 4 bases. This CDR3 reads CASSLMGQITGELFF. The DNA for the CDR3 is TGTGCCAGCAGCTTAATGGGACAGATCACCGGGGAGCTGTTTTTT.

The V call is TRBV7-2, the J call TRBJ2-7; D is possibly TRBD2 (5 bases). Trimming stripped 1 base from V and 2 bases from J, with 9 bases between. Per germline, CDR1 SGHTA and CDR2 FQGNSA. This CDR3 region has 14 residues. CDR3 region: CASSLGTQTYEQYF. The DNA of the CDR3 is TGTGCCAGCAGCTTAGGGACTCAAACCTACGAGCAGTACTTC.

The V and J genes are TRBV6-5 and TRBJ2-7; D uncertain. The CDR3 extends over 14 amino acids. Looked up from germline, CDR1 is MNHEY and CDR2 is SVGAGI. The ends were cut back, 0 bases at V and 2 bases at J, with 8 bases in the middle. The CDR3 sequence is CASSYSDGPYEQYF. CDR3 coding DNA: TGTGCCAGCAGTTACTCCGACGGACCCTACGAGCAGTACTTC.

This sequence joins TRBV7-9 and TRBJ1-4; 8 bases map to TRBD1. The trim removed 7 bases at V and 7 bases at J, leaving 11 bases unmatched. In germline, CDR1 is SEHNR, CDR2 FQNEAQ (reference sequence). The CDR3 covers 15 residues. The CDR3 region has the DNA TGTGCCAGCATCCAGGTCGGACAGGGCCCTGAAAAACTGTTTTTT. Translated: CASIQVGQGPEKLFF. Together with reference TRBV7-9 and TRBJ1-4, the CDR3 gives the full variable domain: DTGVSQNPRHKITKRGQNVTFRCDPISEHNRLYWYRQTLGQGPEFLTYFQNEAQLEKSRLLSDRFSAERPKGSFSTLEIQRTEQGDSAMYLCASIQVGQGPEKLFFGSGTQLSVL.

The chain joins TRBV11-2 to TRBJ2-7; D perhaps matches TRBD1 (5 bases). Trimming removed 4 bases from V and 3 bases from J, with 16 bases in between. The CDR3 length is 15 residues. The germline V gene encodes CDR1 SGHAT and CDR2 FQNNGV. The CDR3 here is CASSYRTRDNYEQYF. CDR3 DNA sequence: TGTGCCAGCAGCTATCGCACCAGGGATAACTACGAGCAGTACTTC.

The chain has TRBV6-5 and TRBJ1-3, with D perhaps TRBD1 (5 bases). Trimming removed 0 bases at V and 1 base at J, with 10 bases between. The CDR3 has 16 amino acids. Per germline, CDR1 MNHEY and CDR2 SVGAGI. CDR3 nucleotides: TGTGCCAGCAGTTACTCGGGACTGAGGTCTGGAAACACCATATATTTT. Translated, it gives CASSYSGLRSGNTIYF.